Listed below are T cell receptor beta chains from one sample, sequenced in a study of shared clonotypes between healthy human individuals. Sequencing was performed with immunoSEQ multiplex PCR; in TCRdb, only in-frame clones are kept and a portion is missing. The repertoire has 2 million to 2.5 million clones, 80% to 95% of them found once; the top ten carry roughly 0.34%. The sample taken for sequencing was naive CD4+ T cells from PBMCs. The receptors derive from a young man in good health. Some clones in this sample may be carry-over from other donors' samples. CDR3s include the opening cysteine and the closing phenylalanine or tryptophan. The D gene is left open where the match is weak. Size is omitted from some rows. Given values are once, few, many or a class for expanded clones.

cdr3_nt,cdr3_aa,d_call,j_call,clone_size,v_call
TGTGCCAGCACCCGGACAGGGGGCTCGGAGACCCAGTACTTC,CASTRTGGSETQYF,TRBD1,TRBJ2-5,.,TRBV28
TGTGCCAGCAGCTTGACTAGCGGCTACCAAGAGACCCAGTACTTC,CASSLTSGYQETQYF,TRBD2,TRBJ2-5,.,TRBV7-3
TGCGCCAGCAGTCCGGGACTAGCGGGACACAATGAGCAGTTCTTC,CASSPGLAGHNEQFF,TRBD2,TRBJ2-1,.,TRBV5-1
TGTGCCAGCTCACCGCGACGACAGGAGAACACCGGGGAGCTGTTTTTT,CASSPRRQENTGELFF,.,TRBJ2-2,.,TRBV18
TGTGCCAGCTCCCGAGGACCTCCTATACCAGGCTATGGCTACACCTTC,CASSRGPPIPGYGYTF,.,TRBJ1-2,.,TRBV9
TGCAGTGCTAGAGGGCCTGAAGCTTTCTTT,CSARGPEAFF,.,TRBJ1-1,few,TRBV20-1
TGTGCCAGCAGTTTAAACAGAGGGCCAGAAGCTTTCTTT,CASSLNRGPEAFF,.,TRBJ1-1,few,TRBV27
TGTGCCAGCAGCCCCCCTGGGACTAGCGGGAACACCGGGGAGCTGTTTTTT,CASSPPGTSGNTGELFF,TRBD2,TRBJ2-2,.,TRBV7-3
TGTGCCAGCAGACCCGGGACATACACTGAAGCTTTCTTT,CASRPGTYTEAFF,.,TRBJ1-1,.,TRBV28
TGTGCCAGCAGCGTAGTCGCGGTTTACGCCGGGGAGCTGTTTTTT,CASSVVAVYAGELFF,.,TRBJ2-2,.,TRBV9